One sample yielded the 27 T cell receptor beta chains listed below, sequenced in a study of blood T cell repertoires in COVID-19. The repertoire was sequenced with immunoSEQ multiplex PCR; TCRdb's copy has only in-frame clones and lacks some. The sample carries about 39,000 clones, 80% to 95% recorded once. Sequenced: peripheral blood. The receptors stem from a man aged 45-65 years with active COVID-19.

The chain links TRBV6-1 to TRBJ1-2, with D uncertain. The CDR3 spans 14 residues. V was shortened by 0 bases and J by 6 bases, with 11 bases between the two germline ends. Germline CDR1 reads MNHNS; CDR2 reads SASEGT. The CDR3 spells CASSEAGGLNGYTF. The DNA of the CDR3 is TGTGCCAGCAGTGAAGCGGGAGGGCTGAATGGCTACACCTTC.

The sample holds a few counts of this clone. This chain uses TRBV11-1 with TRBJ2-7; TRBD2 matches at 13 bases. The CDR3 runs 16 residues. Germline V gene data show CDR1 as SGHAT and CDR2 as FQDESV (reference sequence). The junction had 6 bases not matched to a gene; V was cut back by 4 bases and J by 3 bases. CDR3 protein: CASSSRTSGSGYEQYF. The CDR3 DNA reads as TGTGCCAGCAGCTCCCGGACTAGCGGGAGCGGCTACGAGCAGTACTTC.

This clone occurred once. J is TRBJ2-5 and V is TRBV27, with D possibly being TRBD2 (5 bases). The CDR3 consists of 13 residues. V was trimmed by 0 bases and J by 7 bases, leaving 9 bases between them. CDR1 and CDR2 from the germline V gene are MNHEY and SMNVEV (reference sequence). In DNA, the CDR3 is TGTGCCAGCAGTTTATCGACGGGAAGGACCCAGTACTTC. Residues: CASSLSTGRTQYF.

The chain uses TRBV11-2 and TRBJ2-7; 7 nucleotides line up with TRBD2. Trimming at V came to 5 bases and at J to 5 bases, leaving 9 bases not matched to a gene. Germline CDR1 is SGHAT and CDR2 is FQNNGV. The CDR3 loop spans 14 amino acids. The CDR3 region is CASSPGRELNEQYF. The CDR3, as DNA: TGTGCCAGCAGCCCCGGGCGGGAGCTCAACGAGCAGTACTTC. The whole variable domain, filled in from reference TRBV11-2 and TRBJ2-7, reads EAGVAQSPRYKIIEKRQSVAFWCNPISGHATLYWYQQILGQGPKLLIQFQNNGVVDDSQLPKDRFSAERLKGVDSTLKIQPAKLEDSAVYLCASSPGRELNEQYFGPGTRLTVT.

This clone showed up just once. V is TRBV9 and J is TRBJ1-2; D unclear. Trimming took off 0 bases at V and 6 bases at J, with 12 bases between the two ends. The germline V gene has CDR1 SGDLS and CDR2 YYNGEE. The CDR3 spans 14 residues. This CDR3 reads CASSVVDTQDGYTF. DNA of the CDR3: TGTGCCAGCAGCGTAGTCGACACGCAAGATGGCTACACCTTC.

The CDR3 coding sequence is TGCAGCGGGACAGAGAGAAACACCATATATTTT. It translates to CSGTERNTIYF. This chain joins TRBV29-1 and TRBJ1-3; weak D call: TRBD1 (6 bases). Germline CDR1 and CDR2: SQVTM and ANQGSEA. The CDR3 is made up of 11 amino acids. V was cut by 7 bases and J by 5 bases, with 9 bases left in between.

This sequence joins TRBV19 and TRBJ1-6; possibly TRBD1 for D (6 bases). Trimming stripped 9 bases from V and 1 base from J, with 16 bases between. The CDR3 length is 16 residues. In germline, CDR1 is LNHDA, CDR2 SQIVND (reference sequence). CDR3 region: CASKPQTGSYNSPLHF. The CDR3 DNA is TGTGCCAGCAAGCCCCAGACAGGATCCTATAATTCACCCCTCCACTTT.

Here the CDR3 reads CASSLIRDSTNEKLFF. The CDR3 nucleotides are TGTGCCAGCAGCTTGATCCGGGACAGTACAAATGAAAAACTGTTTTTT. The J gene is TRBJ1-4, the V gene TRBV11-2, with 7 bases that match TRBD1. Germline V gives CDR1 SGHAT, CDR2 FQNNGV. There are 16 residues in the CDR3. The V and J ends lost 3 bases and 5 bases, in that order; junction bases with no gene match: 9.

The chain couples TRBV5-1 to TRBJ2-7, with D possibly TRBD1 on 6 matching bases. The V end was cut by 0 bases, the J end by 2 bases, with 6 bases between. The CDR3 is 13 amino acids. Germline CDR1 reads SGHRS; CDR2 reads YFSETQ. The CDR3 is CASSLGGPYEQYF. As DNA, the CDR3 is TGCGCCAGCAGCTTGGGGGGGCCCTACGAGCAGTACTTC.

This clone appeared a few times. The gene calls are TRBV4-1 and TRBJ2-7, with 7 bases fitting TRBD1. This CDR3 has 14 residues. Germline lookup yields CDR1 MGHRA and CDR2 YSYEKL. Losses at the gene ends were 4 bases for V and 5 bases for J; bases not matched to a gene: 8. The CDR3 DNA reads TGCGCCAGCAGCCCCTCAAGGGGGCGGAACGAGCAGTACTTC. Protein: CASSPSRGRNEQYF.

CDR3 amino acids: CSARSRTEAFF. CDR3 sequence (DNA): TGCAGTGCCCGGTCTCGCACTGAAGCTTTCTTT. This sequence joins TRBV20-1 and TRBJ1-1; D remains unclear. The germline V gene has CDR1 DFQATT and CDR2 SNEGSKA (reference sequence). V was trimmed by 6 bases and J by 4 bases, leaving 9 bases between them. The CDR3 totals 11 residues.

V gene TRBV4-1 combines with J gene TRBJ1-2; 9 bases map to TRBD1. The CDR3 contains 13 residues. CDR1 is MGHRA and CDR2 is YSYEKL in the germline V gene. V was clipped by 4 bases and J by 14 bases; unmatched bases: 11. The CDR3 DNA reads as TGCGCCAGCAGCCCGGGACAGGGAAGTAAGGGTACCTTC. This encodes CASSPGQGSKGTF.

This sequence joins TRBV7-8 and TRBJ2-1; 13 nucleotides align to TRBD2. The CDR3 covers 15 residues. Germline V gene data show CDR1 as SGHVS and CDR2 as FQNEAQ. With 5 bases clipped from V and 6 bases from J, the junction kept 4 bases outside the gene matches. In DNA, the CDR3 is TGTGCCAGCAGCGTGACTAGCGGGAGGATCAATGAGCAGTTCTTC. Encoded protein: CASSVTSGRINEQFF.

In its sample, this clone was seen a few times. V and J are TRBV5-1 and TRBJ2-3; 14 positions match TRBD2. The CDR3 covers 18 residues. V lost 3 bases and J lost 1; bases outside the gene matches: 7. CDR1 and CDR2 (germline): SGHRS, YFSETQ. The CDR3 protein is CASSSRPTSGRGTDTQYF. CDR3 coding DNA: TGCGCCAGCAGCTCGCGGCCGACTAGCGGGAGGGGCACAGATACGCAGTATTTT.

The V call is TRBV27, the J call TRBJ2-3; 9 bases match TRBD2. The CDR3 loop spans 16 amino acids. With V trimmed by 5 bases and J by 7 bases, 13 bases remained unmatched. Germline loops: CDR1 MNHEY, CDR2 SMNVEV (reference sequence). CDR3 sequence (DNA): TGTGCCAGCAGTCTCTCCGGGGCTAGCGGGGTCTATACGCAGTATTTT. It is translated as CASSLSGASGVYTQYF.

The V gene is TRBV2, the J gene TRBJ1-2; unclear D gene. The length of the CDR3 is 14 residues. V was trimmed by 1 base and J by 8 bases, leaving 14 bases between them. Looked up from germline, CDR1 is SNHLY and CDR2 is FYNNEI. The chain's CDR3 is CASSEGGRSWGYTF. The CDR3 DNA reads TGTGCCAGCAGTGAAGGAGGCCGGTCTTGGGGCTACACCTTC. Based on the CDR3 plus reference TRBV2 and TRBJ1-2, the full variable domain is EPEVTQTPSHQVTQMGQEVILRCVPISNHLYFYWYRQILGQKVEFLVSFYNNEISEKSEIFDDQFSVERPDGSNFTLKIRSTKLEDSAMYFCASSEGGRSWGYTFGSGTRLTVV.

This chain joins TRBV12-3 or TRBV12-4 and TRBJ1-3; the D gene is possibly TRBD1 (5 bases). V was clipped by 1 base and J by 9 bases, with 10 bases between them. This CDR3 is 13 amino acids long. CDR3 sequence reads: CASSLGQGGTIYF. CDR3 sequence (DNA): TGTGCCAGCAGTTTAGGGCAGGGAGGCACCATATATTTT.

This clone was seen only a few times. The chain joins TRBV15 to TRBJ1-1; 7 nucleotides match TRBD1. Germline values: CDR1 LNHNV, CDR2 YYDKDF (reference sequence). CDR3 length: 12 amino acids. V was pared by 6 bases and J by 5 bases, with 3 bases of the junction left unmatched. DNA for the CDR3: TGTGCCACCAGACAGGGGAGGACTGAAGCTTTCTTT. It is translated as CATRQGRTEAFF.

The table lists this clone with a count of one. The J gene is TRBJ1-1, the V gene TRBV12-3 or TRBV12-4; unclear D gene. This CDR3 contains 12 residues. The germline V and J ends were trimmed by 6 bases and 5 bases, with 10 bases remaining between them. DNA of the CDR3: TGTGCCAGCAGATCGAGTTGGACTGAAGCTTTCTTT. Protein sequence: CASRSSWTEAFF.

This clone was seen just once. The chain couples TRBV6-4 to TRBJ2-1, with 8 bases that match TRBD1. The V segment lost 5 bases and the J segment 8 bases; nucleotides outside the gene matches: 8. The CDR3 contains 14 residues. The germline gives CDR1 MRHNA, CDR2 SNTAGT. CDR3 in amino acids: CASSPQGASDEQFF. The CDR3 DNA follows: TGTGCCAGCAGTCCCCAGGGGGCGAGTGATGAGCAGTTCTTC.

The gene calls are TRBV18 and TRBJ1-1; D is unclear. The germline V and J ends were trimmed by 4 bases and 3 bases, with 9 bases remaining between them. This CDR3 has 13 amino acids. CDR1 is KGHSH and CDR2 is LQKENI in the germline V gene. This CDR3 is CASSQMVDTEAFF. As DNA, the CDR3 is TGTGCCAGCTCACAAATGGTAGACACTGAAGCTTTCTTT. Supplemented by reference TRBV18 and TRBJ1-1, the full variable domain reads NAGVMQNPRHLVRRRGQEARLRCSPMKGHSHVYWYRQLPEEGLKFMVYLQKENIIDESGMPKERFSAEFPKEGPSILRIQQVVRGDSAAYFCASSQMVDTEAFFGQGTRLTVV.

On this clone itself: The junction departs from germline at one end; a sequencing error may be responsible. The chain carries TRBV7-7 and TRBJ2-5; D is possibly TRBD1 (6 bases). The CDR3 is 13 residues long. Germline CDR1 SSHAT, CDR2 FNYEAQ (reference sequence). The CDR3 DNA reads as TGTGCTAGCAGCTCCGACAGGTTGCAGACCCAGTACTTC. Its translation is CASSSDRLQTQYF.

This clone has just a few counts. This chain's CDR3 is CASSPKINTEAFF. CDR3 coding DNA: TGTGCCAGCAGCCCAAAAATTAACACTGAAGCTTTCTTT. The chain links TRBV7-8 to TRBJ1-1, with unresolved D. The CDR3 loop spans 13 amino acids. The germline V and J ends were trimmed by 5 bases and 2 bases, with 9 bases remaining between them. Per germline, CDR1 SGHVS and CDR2 FQNEAQ.

The chain combines TRBV7-2 with TRBJ1-1; 8 bases line up with TRBD1. Trimming cost V 2 bases and J 1 base; bases outside gene matches: 3. This CDR3 region has 15 residues. Germline values: CDR1 SGHTA, CDR2 FQGNSA. The CDR3 reads CASSLLDRGNTEAFF. The CDR3 region has the DNA TGTGCCAGCAGCTTATTAGACAGGGGGAACACTGAAGCTTTCTTT.

The gene calls are TRBV6-2 or TRBV6-3 and TRBJ2-7; D perhaps matches TRBD1 (5 bases). This CDR3 is 15 amino acids long. CDR1 MNHEY and CDR2 SVGEGT come from the germline V gene. The V gene lost 5 bases and the J gene lost 0 bases, with 14 bases spanning the gap. The CDR3 loop reads CASSNALTASYEQYF. CDR3 DNA: TGTGCCAGCAGTAACGCCCTGACAGCCTCCTACGAGCAGTACTTC.

This sequence joins TRBV18 and TRBJ2-2, with 7 bases matching TRBD2. This CDR3 spans 15 amino acids. J lost 7 bases, V lost 2 bases, and 7 bases had no gene match. Per the germline V gene, CDR1 is KGHSH and CDR2 is LQKENI. CDR3: CASSPAGGNDGELFF. CDR3 nucleotide sequence: TGTGCCAGCTCACCAGCCGGGGGGAATGACGGGGAGCTGTTTTTT.

This sequence joins TRBV30 and TRBJ1-4; D remains unclear. Germline CDR1 is GTSNPN and CDR2 is SVGIG (reference sequence). The CDR3 is made up of 13 amino acids. V lost 1 base and J 7 bases, leaving 10 bases between the germline ends. In DNA form, the CDR3 reads TGTGCCTGGAGTGCCAGCGGCGGTGAAAAACTGTTTTTT. Translation gives CAWSASGGEKLFF.